This T cell receptor beta chain was captured in a study of blood T cell repertoires in COVID-19. Study-wide context: Sources were T cells, B-cell-depleted T cells, or PBMCs; the material itself was cDNA or gDNA.

Sequencing was performed with immunoSEQ multiplex PCR; in TCRdb, only in-frame clones are kept and a portion is missing. The sample includes some 430,000 clones, less than 95% of them seen just once. Germline CDR1 is KGHSH and CDR2 is LQKENI. This CDR3 spans 15 amino acids. V dropped 3 bases and J dropped 6 bases, with 17 bases sitting between them. In terms of age and location, participants ranged from roughly 18 to 89 years and lived in about 25 US areas. Cohort 3 recovery required two negative PCRs, clearance, or symptom resolution. The rearrangement joins TRBV18 to TRBJ1-2; the D gene is possibly TRBD1 (5 bases). This TCR was recovered from a man aged 18 to 29 who had recovered from COVID-19. The sequencing sample was made of PBMCs or T cells enriched from blood (not recorded which). The CDR3 nucleotides read TGTGCCAGCTCACCGTCCTTGGGAGGGGTGAATGGCTACACCTTC. Protein product: CASSPSLGGVNGYTF.